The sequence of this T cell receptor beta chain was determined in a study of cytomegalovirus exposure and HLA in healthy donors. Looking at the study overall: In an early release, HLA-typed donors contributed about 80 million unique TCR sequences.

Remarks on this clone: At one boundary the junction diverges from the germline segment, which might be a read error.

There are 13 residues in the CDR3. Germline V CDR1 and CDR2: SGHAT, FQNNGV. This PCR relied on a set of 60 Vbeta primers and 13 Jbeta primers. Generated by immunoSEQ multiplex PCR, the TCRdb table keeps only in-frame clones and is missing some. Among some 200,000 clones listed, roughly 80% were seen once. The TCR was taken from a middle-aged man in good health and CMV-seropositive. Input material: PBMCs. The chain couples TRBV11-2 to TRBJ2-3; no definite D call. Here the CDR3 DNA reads TGTGCCAGCAGTTTAGGTAGTTCAGATACGCAGTATTTT. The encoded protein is CASSLGSSDTQYF.